One sample yielded the 3 T cell receptor beta chains listed below, sequenced in a study of response to subunit inactivated influenza vaccine. TCRdb re-analysed the RT-PCR reads in MiXCR, keeping a single row per CDR3 protein. The sample records 700,000 to 900,000 distinct CDR3 sequences, less than 25% being singletons. The source was PBMCs from blood, collected roughly 5 days after vaccination. These receptors came from a man in his fifties or sixties who received an inactivated influenza vaccine.

J is TRBJ1-1 and V is TRBV9, with D hard to call. Germline V gene data show CDR1 as SGDLS and CDR2 as YYNGEE. V lost 0 bases and J 0 bases, leaving 3 bases between the germline ends. This CDR3 spans 13 amino acids. The CDR3 region has the DNA TGTGCCAGCAGCGTAGAGATGAACACTGAAGCTTTCTTT. Encoded protein: CASSVEMNTEAFF. The full variable domain, its missing parts supplied by reference TRBV9 and TRBJ1-1, is DSGVTQTPKHLITATGQRVTLRCSPRSGDLSVYWYQQSLDQGLQFLIQYYNGEERAKGNILERFSAQQFPDLHSELNLSSLELGDSALYFCASSVEMNTEAFFGQGTRLTVV.

The CDR3 sequence is CSARDQDRGKLFF. The CDR3 bases are TGCAGTGCTAGAGATCAGGACAGGGGAAAACTGTTTTTT. The chain joins TRBV20-1 to TRBJ1-4, with 9 bases matching TRBD1. The CDR3 covers 13 residues. CDR1 and CDR2 (germline): DFQATT, SNEGSKA (reference sequence). V lost 0 bases, J lost 10 bases, and 3 bases stayed unmatched.

The genes are TRBV29-1 and TRBJ2-2, with TRBD2 as a possible D gene (6 bases). V lost 4 bases to trimming and J lost 6 bases, with 21 bases between them. Germline values: CDR1 SQVTM, CDR2 ANQGSEA. This CDR3 spans 16 amino acids. The CDR3 region is CSVAMAGRIRSGELFF. The DNA of the CDR3 is TGCAGCGTTGCCATGGCGGGGCGAATCCGGTCCGGGGAGCTGTTTTTT.